The source of this T cell receptor (beta chain) is a study of siplizumab effects on memory and regulatory T cells. Study findings and constraints: Suppressive function of proliferating Tregs from siplizumab cultures was not confirmed. Apparently more diverse than memory cells, naive T cells also seemed major alloresponse contributors.

As for this clone: Its antigen is as yet unknown.

CDR3 length: 14 amino acids. CDR1 SGHRS and CDR2 YFSETQ come from the germline V gene. The germline V and J ends were trimmed by 0 bases and 8 bases, with 12 bases remaining between them. Sequencing was performed with immunoSEQ multiplex PCR; in TCRdb, only in-frame clones are kept and a portion is missing. This sample yields tens of thousands of clones, of which 95% to 97% are seen a single time; around 0.66% belongs to the top ten. The chain combines TRBV5-1 with TRBJ2-4; the D gene could be TRBD1 or TRBD2 (5 bases each). This receptor was taken from a human donor in good health. Sequencing was carried out using naive CD4+ T cells sorted from blood. DNA for the CDR3: TGCGCCAGCAGCTTGGATCCAGGGCGGGACATTCAGTACTTC. Its translation: CASSLDPGRDIQYF.